The next 9 T cell receptor beta chains were all read from a single sample in a study of blood T cell repertoires in COVID-19. TCRdb's table, derived via immunoSEQ multiplex PCR, lists solely in-frame clones and lacks some. The sample lists 400,000 to 550,000 clones, 75% to 90% occurring once. The source material was peripheral blood. Every receptor here comes from a woman in her twenties or thirties with acute or convalescent COVID-19.

The chain recombines TRBV30 with TRBJ2-3; 13 bases align to TRBD2. J lost 5 bases, V lost 4 bases, and 15 bases had no gene match. Germline assignment: CDR1 GTSNPN and CDR2 SVGIG (reference sequence). The CDR3 runs 18 residues. The CDR3 loop is CAWNRGTSGGAGGDTQYF. CDR3 DNA sequence: TGTGCCTGGAATCGCGGAACTAGCGGGGGGGCAGGTGGAGATACGCAGTATTTT.

This clone is a singleton in its sample. V and J are TRBV27 and TRBJ2-5; D is perhaps TRBD2 (5 bases). CDR1 and CDR2 (germline): MNHEY, SMNVEV (reference sequence). The CDR3 contains 15 residues. The V end was cut by 0 bases, the J end by 0 bases, with 8 bases between. The CDR3 bases are TGTGCCAGCAGTTTATCGATGGGAGACCAAGAGACCCAGTACTTC. As protein: CASSLSMGDQETQYF.

The chain employs TRBV5-1 and TRBJ2-1; TRBD2 aligns across 10 bases. The CDR3 has 15 amino acids. Germline V gene sequence: CDR1 SGHRS, CDR2 YFSETQ. V trimming: 1 base; J trimming: 7 bases; junction bases outside the gene matches: 5. CDR3 region: CASSLSLAGVNEQFF. As DNA, the CDR3 is TGCGCCAGCAGCTTGTCTCTAGCGGGGGTGAATGAGCAGTTCTTC.

The chain carries TRBV21-1 and TRBJ2-1; the table calls TRBD2, which could not be checked here. TRBV21-1 is recorded as a pseudogene. The CDR3 length is 22 residues. CDR3 sequence reads: CASSRPEPLGLAGGLTYNEQFF. Here the CDR3 DNA reads TGTGCCAGCAGCAGGCCGGAACCGTTGGGACTAGCGGGGGGGCTTACCTACAATGAGCAGTTCTTC.

The chain has TRBV12-5 and TRBJ2-1; a possible D gene is TRBD2 (6 bases). The CDR3 has 14 residues. Germline V gives CDR1 LGHNT, CDR2 FRNRAP. Trimming took off 9 bases at V and 7 bases at J, with 19 bases between the two ends. The CDR3 bases are TGTGCTAGCGCATCCGGGACTTATGTTAATGAGCAGTTCTTC. As protein: CASASGTYVNEQFF. Together with reference TRBV12-5 and TRBJ2-1, the CDR3 gives the full variable domain: DARVTQTPRHKVTEMGQEVTMRCQPILGHNTVFWYRQTMMQGLELLAYFRNRAPLDDSGMPKDRFSAEMPDATLATLKIQPSEPRDSAVYFCASASGTYVNEQFFGPGTRLTVL.

The V call is TRBV7-3, the J call TRBJ1-2; no definite D call. Germline V CDR1 and CDR2: SGHTA, FQGTGA. The CDR3 is made up of 16 amino acids. Trimming cost V 5 bases and J 5 bases, with 21 bases left between them. The CDR3 is CASSPQGGNSAYGYTF. CDR3 coding DNA: TGTGCCAGCAGCCCCCAAGGAGGGAACTCCGCGTATGGCTACACCTTC.

The CDR3 sequence is CASSLKGVGQPQHF. DNA of the CDR3: TGTGCCAGCAGCTTAAAGGGGGTCGGTCAGCCCCAGCATTTT. The gene calls are TRBV7-2 and TRBJ1-5, with D maybe TRBD1 (6 bases). The ends were cut back, 2 bases at V and 6 bases at J, with 11 bases in the middle. The length of the CDR3 is 14 residues. Germline-derived CDR1 and CDR2 are SGHTA and FQGNSA. The full variable domain, in which reference TRBV7-2 and TRBJ1-5 provide the parts outside the CDR3, is GAGVSQSPSNKVTEKGKDVELRCDPISGHTALYWYRQSLGQGLEFLIYFQGNSAPDKSGLPSDRFSAERTGGSVSTLTIQRTQQEDSAVYLCASSLKGVGQPQHFGDGTRLSIL.

The chain couples TRBV9 to TRBJ2-6; D is possibly TRBD1 (6 bases). From germline, CDR1 is SGDLS and CDR2 YYNGEE. V lost 5 bases and J lost 1, with 19 bases in between. The length of the CDR3 is 18 residues. Here the CDR3 reads CASSSQGSGYSGANVLTF. CDR3 sequence (DNA): TGTGCCAGCAGTTCACAGGGTTCTGGATATTCTGGGGCCAACGTCCTGACTTTC.

The V call is TRBV11-2, the J call TRBJ2-5, with D possibly being TRBD1 (5 bases). Germline V CDR1 and CDR2: SGHAT, FQNNGV. The V and J ends lost 5 bases and 5 bases respectively, with 18 bases between them. The CDR3 spans 15 residues. This chain's CDR3 is CASSDRTGFRETQYF. Written as DNA, the CDR3 is TGTGCCAGCAGCGATCGAACAGGTTTTCGGGAGACCCAGTACTTC. Variable domain in full (rest from reference TRBV11-2 and TRBJ2-5): EAGVAQSPRYKIIEKRQSVAFWCNPISGHATLYWYQQILGQGPKLLIQFQNNGVVDDSQLPKDRFSAERLKGVDSTLKIQPAKLEDSAVYLCASSDRTGFRETQYFGPGTRLLVL.